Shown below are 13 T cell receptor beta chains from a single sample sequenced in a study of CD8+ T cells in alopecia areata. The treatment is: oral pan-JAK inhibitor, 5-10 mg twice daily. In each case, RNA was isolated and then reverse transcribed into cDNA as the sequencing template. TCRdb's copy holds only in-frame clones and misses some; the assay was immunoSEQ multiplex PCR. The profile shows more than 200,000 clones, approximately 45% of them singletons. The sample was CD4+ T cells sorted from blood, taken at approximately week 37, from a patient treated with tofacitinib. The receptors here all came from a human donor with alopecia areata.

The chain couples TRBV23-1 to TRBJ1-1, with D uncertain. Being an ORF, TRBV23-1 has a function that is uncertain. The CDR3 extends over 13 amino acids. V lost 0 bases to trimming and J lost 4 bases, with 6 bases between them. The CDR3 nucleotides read TGCGCCAGCAGTCAATCCGGCGGCACTGAAGCTTTCTTT. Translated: CASSQSGGTEAFF.

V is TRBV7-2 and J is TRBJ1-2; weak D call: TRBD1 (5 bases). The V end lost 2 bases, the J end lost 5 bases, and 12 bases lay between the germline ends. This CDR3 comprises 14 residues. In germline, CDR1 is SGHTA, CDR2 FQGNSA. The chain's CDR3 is CASSLLGQGYGYTF. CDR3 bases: TGTGCCAGCAGCTTATTAGGGCAGGGATATGGCTACACCTTC.

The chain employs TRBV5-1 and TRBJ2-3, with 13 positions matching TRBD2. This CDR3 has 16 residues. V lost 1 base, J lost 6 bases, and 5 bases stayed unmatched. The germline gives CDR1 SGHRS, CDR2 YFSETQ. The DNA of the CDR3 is TGCGCCAGCAGCTTGTTGACTAGCGGGGGGTATGATACGCAGTATTTT. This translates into CASSLLTSGGYDTQYF. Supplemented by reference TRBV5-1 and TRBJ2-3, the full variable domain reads KAGVTQTPRYLIKTRGQQVTLSCSPISGHRSVSWYQQTPGQGLQFLFEYFSETQRNKGNFPGRFSGRQFSNSRSEMNVSTLELGDSALYLCASSLLTSGGYDTQYFGPGTRLTVL.

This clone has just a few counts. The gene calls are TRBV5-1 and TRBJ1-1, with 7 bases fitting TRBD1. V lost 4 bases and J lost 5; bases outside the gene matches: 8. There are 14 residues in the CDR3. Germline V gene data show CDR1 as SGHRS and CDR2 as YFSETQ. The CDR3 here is CASSAGTVGTEAFF. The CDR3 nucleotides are TGCGCCAGCAGCGCCGGGACAGTTGGGACTGAAGCTTTCTTT.

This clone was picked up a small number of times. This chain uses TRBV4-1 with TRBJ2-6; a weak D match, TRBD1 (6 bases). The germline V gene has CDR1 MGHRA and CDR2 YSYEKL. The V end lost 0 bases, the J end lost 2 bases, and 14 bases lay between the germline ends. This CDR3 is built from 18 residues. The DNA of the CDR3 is TGCGCCAGCAGCCAAGAAGGGGCACAGGGTACTGGGGCCAACGTCCTGACTTTC. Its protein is CASSQEGAQGTGANVLTF.

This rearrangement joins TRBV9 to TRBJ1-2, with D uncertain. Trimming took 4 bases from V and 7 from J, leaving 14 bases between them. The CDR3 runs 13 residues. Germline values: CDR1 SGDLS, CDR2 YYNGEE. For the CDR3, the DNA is TGTGCCAGCAGCCCGGGCGGGAGCGGTGGCTACACCTTC. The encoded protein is CASSPGGSGGYTF.

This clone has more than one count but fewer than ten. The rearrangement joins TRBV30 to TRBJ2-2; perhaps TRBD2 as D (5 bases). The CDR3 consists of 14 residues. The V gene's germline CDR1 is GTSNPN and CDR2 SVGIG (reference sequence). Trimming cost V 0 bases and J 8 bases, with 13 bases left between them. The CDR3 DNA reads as TGTGCCTGGAGTGTGCTAGCCCAAAGGGGGGAGCTGTTTTTT. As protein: CAWSVLAQRGELFF.

CDR3 in amino acids: CATSSGLAGGVAYEQYF. CDR3 sequence (DNA): TGTGCCACCAGCAGTGGACTAGCGGGAGGAGTCGCGTACGAGCAGTACTTC. The V and J genes are TRBV15 and TRBJ2-7; 14 bases match TRBD2. The CDR3 length is 17 residues. Losses at the gene ends were 3 bases for V and 4 bases for J; bases not matched to a gene: 8. Germline CDR1 and CDR2: LNHNV and YYDKDF (reference sequence).

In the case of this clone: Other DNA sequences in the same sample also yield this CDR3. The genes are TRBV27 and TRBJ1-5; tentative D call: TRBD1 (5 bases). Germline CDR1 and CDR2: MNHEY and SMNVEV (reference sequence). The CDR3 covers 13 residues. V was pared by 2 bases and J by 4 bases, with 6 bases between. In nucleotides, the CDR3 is TGTGCCAGCAGTTTACGGGGGAATCAGCCCCAGCATTTT. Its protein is CASSLRGNQPQHF.

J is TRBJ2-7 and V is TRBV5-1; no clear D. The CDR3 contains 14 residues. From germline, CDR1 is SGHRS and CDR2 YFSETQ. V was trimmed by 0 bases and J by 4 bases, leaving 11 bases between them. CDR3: CASSLGESQYEQYF. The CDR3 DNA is TGCGCCAGCAGCTTGGGTGAGAGCCAATACGAGCAGTACTTC.

This chain's CDR3 is CASSLVEGNIQYF. The CDR3 DNA follows: TGTGCCAGCAGCTTGGTGGAGGGAAACATTCAGTACTTC. The chain joins TRBV5-6 to TRBJ2-4; tentatively, D is TRBD2 (6 bases). The CDR3 is 13 amino acids. V shed 0 bases and J shed 6 bases, with 7 bases lying between them. Germline V gene data show CDR1 as SGHDT and CDR2 as YYEEEE.

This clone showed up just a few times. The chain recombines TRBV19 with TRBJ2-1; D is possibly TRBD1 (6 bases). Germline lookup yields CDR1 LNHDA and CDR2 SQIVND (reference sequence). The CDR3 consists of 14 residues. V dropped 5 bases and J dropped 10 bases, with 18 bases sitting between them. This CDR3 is CASSFRQGSPEQFF. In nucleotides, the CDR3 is TGTGCCAGTAGTTTTAGGCAGGGGAGCCCCGAGCAGTTCTTC.

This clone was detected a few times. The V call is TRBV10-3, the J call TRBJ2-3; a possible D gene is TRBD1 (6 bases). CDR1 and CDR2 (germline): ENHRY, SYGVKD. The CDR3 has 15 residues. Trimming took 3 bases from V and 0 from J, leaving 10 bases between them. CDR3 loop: CAISDPDRSTDTQYF. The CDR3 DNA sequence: TGTGCCATCAGTGACCCGGACAGAAGCACAGATACGCAGTATTTT.